A single T cell receptor beta chain is shown here with its context. The antigen is not known. The sample is drawn from a study of a mutant IDH1 vaccine in newly diagnosed glioma. Overall study context: Patients arrived already treated with radiotherapy, temozolomide, or both, most having had both.

Here immunoSEQ multiplex PCR was the method, and the copy in TCRdb shows in-frame clones only, minus some. The table records about 38,000 clones, about four fifths of them present only once. The time point here: week 5, during vaccination. One vaccine dose held 300 ug of mutant IDH1 20-mer peptide and came with topical imiquimod. Overall study results and limits: Pseudoprogression appeared independent of alterations in top peripheral clonotypes.

The receptor was isolated from a man aged 35 to 55 with glioma. The material was PBMCs, obtained from a glioma patient whose treatment included an IDH1 peptide vaccine.

CDR3 region: CASSWGSLVSYEQYF. In nucleotides, the CDR3 is TGTGCCAGCAGCTGGGGAAGTCTGGTCTCCTACGAGCAGTACTTC. The J gene is TRBJ2-7, the V gene TRBV11-1; the D is unclear. With 4 bases removed from V and 0 bases from J, the gap between germline ends came to 13 bases. The germline V gene has CDR1 SGHAT and CDR2 FQDESV (reference sequence). This CDR3 contains 15 residues.